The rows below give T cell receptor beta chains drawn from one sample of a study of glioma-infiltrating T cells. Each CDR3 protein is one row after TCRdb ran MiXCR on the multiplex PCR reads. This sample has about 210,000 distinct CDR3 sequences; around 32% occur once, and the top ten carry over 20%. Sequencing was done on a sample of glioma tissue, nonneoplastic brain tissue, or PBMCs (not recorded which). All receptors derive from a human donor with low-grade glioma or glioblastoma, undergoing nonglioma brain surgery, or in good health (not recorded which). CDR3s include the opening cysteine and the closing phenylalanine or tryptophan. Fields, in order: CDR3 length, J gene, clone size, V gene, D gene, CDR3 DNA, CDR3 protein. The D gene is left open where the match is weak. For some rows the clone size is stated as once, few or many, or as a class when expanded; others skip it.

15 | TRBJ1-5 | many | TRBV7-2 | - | TGTGCCAGCAGCATCGCACAGGGTGTGGGTCAGCCCCAGCATTTT | CASSIAQGVGQPQHF
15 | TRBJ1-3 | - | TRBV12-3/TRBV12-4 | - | TGTGCCAGCAGTTTGATCCGAACCTCTGGAAACACCATATATTTT | CASSLIRTSGNTIYF
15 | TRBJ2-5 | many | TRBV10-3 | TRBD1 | TGTGCCATCAGTGAGAGGACAGGGCTGAGCGAGACCCAGTACTTC | CAISERTGLSETQYF
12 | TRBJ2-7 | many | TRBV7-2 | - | TGTGCCAGCAGCCCCCTCCCCTACGAGCAGTACTTC | CASSPLPYEQYF
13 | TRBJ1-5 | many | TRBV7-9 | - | TGTGCCAGCAGCTTAGGGGGTTATCAGCCCCAGCATTTT | CASSLGGYQPQHF
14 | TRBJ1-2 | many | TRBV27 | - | TGTGCCAGCAGTTTCAACGGAGGGGAAGATGGCTACACCTTC | CASSFNGGEDGYTF
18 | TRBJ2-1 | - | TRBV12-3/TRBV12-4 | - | TGTGCCAGCAGTTTAAATCGCTGGGTAGCGCCCGGAGCCGTTGAGCAGTTCTTC | CASSLNRWVAPGAVEQFF
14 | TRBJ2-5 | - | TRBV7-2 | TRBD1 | TGTGCCAGCAGCCCCCAGGGGGCCCCAGAGACCCAGTACTTC | CASSPQGAPETQYF
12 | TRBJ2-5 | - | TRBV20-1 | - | TGCAGTGCCAGGGGGGGGAGAGAGACCCAGTACTTC | CSARGGRETQYF
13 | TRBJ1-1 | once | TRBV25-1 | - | TGTGCCAGCAGTGAATATGCCGACAACATCCCCCCCTTT | CASSEYADNIPPF
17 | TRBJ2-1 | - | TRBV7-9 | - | TGTGCCAGCAGCTTAAAATTAGATCGGCTAGCAAACAATGAGCAGTTCTTC | CASSLKLDRLANNEQFF
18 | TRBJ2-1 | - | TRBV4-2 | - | TGTGCCAGCAGCCAAGATCCAGCGTGTATGGGCTCCTACAATGAGCAGTTCTTC | CASSQDPACMGSYNEQFF
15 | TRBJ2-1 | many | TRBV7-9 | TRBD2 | TGTGCCAGCAGCTTGAGTAGCGGGAGGGGTTATGAGCAGTTCTTC | CASSLSSGRGYEQFF
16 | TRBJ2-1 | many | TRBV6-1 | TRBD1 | TGTGCCAGCAGTGAAGGAAGGGGACAGGAGAACAATGAGCAGTTCTTC | CASSEGRGQENNEQFF
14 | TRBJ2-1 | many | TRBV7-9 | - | TGTGCCAGCAGCCCGAGGGACTCCTACAATGAGCAGTTCTTC | CASSPRDSYNEQFF
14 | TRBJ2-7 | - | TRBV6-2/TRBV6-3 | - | TGTGCCAGCAGTTACACGGGACTCTCCTACGAGCAGTACTTC | CASSYTGLSYEQYF
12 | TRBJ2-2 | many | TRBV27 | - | TGTGCCAGCAGCCATGACGCCGGGGAGCTGTTTTTT | CASSHDAGELFF
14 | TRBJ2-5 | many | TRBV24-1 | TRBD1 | TGTGCCACCAGTGGTCCGGGACAGCTAGAGACCCAGTACTTC | CATSGPGQLETQYF
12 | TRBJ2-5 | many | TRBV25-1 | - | TGTGCCAGCATAGGGGGACCAGAGACCCAGTACTTC | CASIGGPETQYF
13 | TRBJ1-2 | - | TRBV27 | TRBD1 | TGTGCCAGCAGTCCGCGGACAGGGAATGGCTACACCTTC | CASSPRTGNGYTF
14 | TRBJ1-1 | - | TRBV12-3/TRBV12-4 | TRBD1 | TGTGCCAGCACCAGACAGGGTTTGAACACTGAAGCTTTCTTT | CASTRQGLNTEAFF
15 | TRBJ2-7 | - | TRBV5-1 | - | TGCGCCAGCAGCTTGACAGGCGGGGACACCTACGAGCAGTACTTC | CASSLTGGDTYEQYF
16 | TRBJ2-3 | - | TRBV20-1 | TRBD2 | TGCAGTGCTAGAGGAGTCGGGACTAGCAGGAAAGATACGAAGTATTTT | CSARGVGTSRKDTKYF
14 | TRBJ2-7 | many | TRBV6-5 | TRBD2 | TGTGCCAGCAGTTACGGGACTAGGGCCTACGAGCAGTACTTC | CASSYGTRAYEQYF
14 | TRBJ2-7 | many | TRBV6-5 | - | TGTGCCAGCAGTTACTCGTTTCGGGAGAGTGAGCAGTACTTC | CASSYSFRESEQYF
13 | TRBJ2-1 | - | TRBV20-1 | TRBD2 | TGCAGTGCTAGACCGGGCCTAGCGGGAGCGCAATTCTTC | CSARPGLAGAQFF
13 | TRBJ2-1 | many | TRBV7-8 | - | TGTGCCAGCAGCTTCGCAGTATTGGGTGAGCAGTTCTTC | CASSFAVLGEQFF
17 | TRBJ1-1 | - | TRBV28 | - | TGTGCCAGCAGTTTATTCGCAAGGCCTTTTATGAAAACTGAAGCTTTCTTT | CASSLFARPFMKTEAFF
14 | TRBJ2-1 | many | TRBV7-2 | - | TGTGCCAGCAGCTTACTACGGCTCCTCCCAGAGCAGTTCTTC | CASSLLRLLPEQFF
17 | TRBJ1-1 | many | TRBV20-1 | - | TGCAGTGCTAGAGATGTTCAGGGCCCACTATGGAACACTGAAGCTTTCTTT | CSARDVQGPLWNTEAFF
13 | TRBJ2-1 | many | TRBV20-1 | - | TGCAGTGCCGAGGCTAGCGCCGACAATGAGCAGTTCTTC | CSAEASADNEQFF
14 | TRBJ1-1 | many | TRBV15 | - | TGTGCCACCAGTATTGGTCAGTTGAACACTGAAGCTTTCTTT | CATSIGQLNTEAFF
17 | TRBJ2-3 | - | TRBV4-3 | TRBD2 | TGCGCCAGCAGCCCCGGAATCCTAGCGGCGCTCACAGATACGCAGTATTTT | CASSPGILAALTDTQYF
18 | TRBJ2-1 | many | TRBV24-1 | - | TGTGCCACCAGTGACCGACTCTCCACAGGACTCTCCAGCAAGGAGCAGTTCTTC | CATSDRLSTGLSSKEQFF
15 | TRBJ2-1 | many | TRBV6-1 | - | TGTGCCAGCAAAACCGGCAGGGATGGCCGTGATGAGCAGTTCTTC | CASKTGRDGRDEQFF
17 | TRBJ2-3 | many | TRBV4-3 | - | TGCGCCAGCAGCCAAGAATCCTTCCCTAGCGTCACAGATACGCAGTATTTT | CASSQESFPSVTDTQYF
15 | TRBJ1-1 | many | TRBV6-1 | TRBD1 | TGTGCCAGCAGTGACCATGGTGCAGGGGGCTCCTGGGCTTTCTTT | CASSDHGAGGSWAFF
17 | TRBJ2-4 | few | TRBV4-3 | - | TGCGCCAGCAGCCAAGGGGTAGCTAGGGTCATCAAAAACATTCAGTACTTC | CASSQGVARVIKNIQYF
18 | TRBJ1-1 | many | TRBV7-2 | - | TGTGCCAGCAGCTTAGGGACGTTAAATTCTCGTATGAACACTGAAGCTTTCTTT | CASSLGTLNSRMNTEAFF
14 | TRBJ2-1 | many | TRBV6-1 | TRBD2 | TGTGCCAGCACCACTAGCGGGCCTTACAATGAGCAGTTCTTC | CASTTSGPYNEQFF
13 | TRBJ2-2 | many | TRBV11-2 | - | TGTGCCAGCAGCTCGGACAAAACCGGGGAGCTGTTTTTT | CASSSDKTGELFF
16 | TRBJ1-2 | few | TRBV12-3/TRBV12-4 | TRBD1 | TGTGCCAGCAAAGAGTCTGGGACAGGGAGACTTGGGGGCTACACCTTC | CASKESGTGRLGGYTF
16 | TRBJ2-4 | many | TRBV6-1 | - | TGTGCCAGCAGTGAAGGGAGGAACGTTCCCCTAAACATTCAGTACTTC | CASSEGRNVPLNIQYF
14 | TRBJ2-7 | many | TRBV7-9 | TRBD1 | TGTGCCAGCAGCTTCGGACAGGATAGAATGAAGCAGTACTTC | CASSFGQDRMKQYF
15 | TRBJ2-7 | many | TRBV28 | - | TGTGCCAGCAGTGCTGGGGACGCAAGCTCCTACGAGCAGTACTTC | CASSAGDASSYEQYF